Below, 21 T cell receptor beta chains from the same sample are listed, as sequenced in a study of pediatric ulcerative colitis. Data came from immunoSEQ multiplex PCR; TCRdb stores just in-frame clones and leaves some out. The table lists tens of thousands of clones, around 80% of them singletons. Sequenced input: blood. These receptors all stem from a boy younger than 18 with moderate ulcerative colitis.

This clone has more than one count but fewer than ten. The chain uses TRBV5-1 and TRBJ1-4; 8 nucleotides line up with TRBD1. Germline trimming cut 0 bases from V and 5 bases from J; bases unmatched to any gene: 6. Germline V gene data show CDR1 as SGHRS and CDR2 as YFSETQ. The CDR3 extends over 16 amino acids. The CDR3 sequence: CASSLARGLGNEKLFF. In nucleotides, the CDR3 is TGCGCCAGCAGCTTGGCCAGGGGGCTTGGGAATGAAAAACTGTTTTTT.

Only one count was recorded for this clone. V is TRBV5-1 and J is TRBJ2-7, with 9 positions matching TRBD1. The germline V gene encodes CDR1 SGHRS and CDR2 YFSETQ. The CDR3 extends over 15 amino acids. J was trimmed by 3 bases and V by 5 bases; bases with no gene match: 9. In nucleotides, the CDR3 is TGCGCCAGCAGAGACGGGGGGACAGGGATCTACGAGCAGTACTTC. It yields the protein CASRDGGTGIYEQYF. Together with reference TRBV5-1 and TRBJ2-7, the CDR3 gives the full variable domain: KAGVTQTPRYLIKTRGQQVTLSCSPISGHRSVSWYQQTPGQGLQFLFEYFSETQRNKGNFPGRFSGRQFSNSRSEMNVSTLELGDSALYLCASRDGGTGIYEQYFGPGTRLTVT.

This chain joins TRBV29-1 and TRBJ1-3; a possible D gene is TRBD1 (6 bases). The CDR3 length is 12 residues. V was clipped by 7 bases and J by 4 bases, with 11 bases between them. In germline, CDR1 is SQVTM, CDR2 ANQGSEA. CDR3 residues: CSAARGGNTIYF. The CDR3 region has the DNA TGCAGCGCAGCCAGGGGAGGAAACACCATATATTTT.

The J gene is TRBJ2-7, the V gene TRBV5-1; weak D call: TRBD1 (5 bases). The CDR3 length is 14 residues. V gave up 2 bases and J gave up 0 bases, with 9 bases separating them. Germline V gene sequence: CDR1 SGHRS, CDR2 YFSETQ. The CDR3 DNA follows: TGCGCCAGCAGCTTAAGGGGATACTCCTACGAGCAGTACTTC. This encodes CASSLRGYSYEQYF.

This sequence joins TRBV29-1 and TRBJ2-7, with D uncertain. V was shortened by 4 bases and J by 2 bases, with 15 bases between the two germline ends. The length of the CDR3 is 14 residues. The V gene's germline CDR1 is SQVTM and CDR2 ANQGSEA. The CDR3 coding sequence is TGCAGCGTTGGACGGAGTTTCCGGCCCTACGAGCAGTACTTC. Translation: CSVGRSFRPYEQYF.

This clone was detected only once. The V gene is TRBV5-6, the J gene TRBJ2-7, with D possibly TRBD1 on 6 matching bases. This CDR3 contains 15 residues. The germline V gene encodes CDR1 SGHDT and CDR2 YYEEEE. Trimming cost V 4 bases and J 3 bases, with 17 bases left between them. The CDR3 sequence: CASSNRGQKNYEQYF. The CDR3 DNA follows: TGTGCCAGCAGCAACCGTGGACAGAAAAACTACGAGCAGTACTTC.

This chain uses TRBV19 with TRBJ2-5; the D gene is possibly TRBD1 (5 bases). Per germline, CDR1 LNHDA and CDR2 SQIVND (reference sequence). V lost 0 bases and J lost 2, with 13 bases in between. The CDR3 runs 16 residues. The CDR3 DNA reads TGTGCCAGTAGTATAGATGGCGGCAGGACACAAGAGACCCAGTACTTC. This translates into CASSIDGGRTQETQYF.

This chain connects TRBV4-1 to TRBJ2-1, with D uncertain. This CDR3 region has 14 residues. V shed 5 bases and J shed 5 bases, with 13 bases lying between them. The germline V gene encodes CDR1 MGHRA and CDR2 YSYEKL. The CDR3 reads CASSYRTPDNEQFF. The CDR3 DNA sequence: TGCGCCAGCAGCTATCGGACGCCCGACAATGAGCAGTTCTTC.

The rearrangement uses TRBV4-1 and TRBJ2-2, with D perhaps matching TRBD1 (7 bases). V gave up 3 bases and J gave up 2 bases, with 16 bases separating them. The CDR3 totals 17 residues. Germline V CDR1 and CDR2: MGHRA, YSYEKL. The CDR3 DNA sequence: TGCGCCAGCAGCCACCTAGGGGGGACAGTAAACACCGGGGAGCTGTTTTTT. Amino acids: CASSHLGGTVNTGELFF.

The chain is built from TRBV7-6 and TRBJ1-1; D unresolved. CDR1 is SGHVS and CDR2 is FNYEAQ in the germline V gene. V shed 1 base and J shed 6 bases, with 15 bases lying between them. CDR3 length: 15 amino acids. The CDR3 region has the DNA TGTGCCAGCAGCTTAGACCCGCCCCCAGGCTCTGAAGCTTTCTTT. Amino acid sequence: CASSLDPPPGSEAFF.

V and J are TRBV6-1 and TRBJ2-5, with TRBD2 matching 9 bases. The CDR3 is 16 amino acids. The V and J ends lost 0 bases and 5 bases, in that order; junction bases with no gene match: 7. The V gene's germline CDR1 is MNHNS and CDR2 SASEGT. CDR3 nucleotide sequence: TGTGCCAGCAGTGAAGCGTGGCTAGCGGGGCGGGAGACCCAGTACTTC. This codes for CASSEAWLAGRETQYF.

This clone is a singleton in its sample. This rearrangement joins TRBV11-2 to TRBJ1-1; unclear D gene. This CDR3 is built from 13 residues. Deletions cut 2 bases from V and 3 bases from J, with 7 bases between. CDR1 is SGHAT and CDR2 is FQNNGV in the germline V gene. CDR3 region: CASSLSRDTEAFF. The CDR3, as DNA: TGTGCCAGCAGCTTATCCCGGGACACTGAAGCTTTCTTT.

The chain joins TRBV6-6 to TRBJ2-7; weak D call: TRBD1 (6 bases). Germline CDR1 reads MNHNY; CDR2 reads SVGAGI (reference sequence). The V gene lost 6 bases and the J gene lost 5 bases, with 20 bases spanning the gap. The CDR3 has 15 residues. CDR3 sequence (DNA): TGTGCCAGCAGCACGCTGAACAGGGTACGGAACGAGCAGTACTTC. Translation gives CASSTLNRVRNEQYF.

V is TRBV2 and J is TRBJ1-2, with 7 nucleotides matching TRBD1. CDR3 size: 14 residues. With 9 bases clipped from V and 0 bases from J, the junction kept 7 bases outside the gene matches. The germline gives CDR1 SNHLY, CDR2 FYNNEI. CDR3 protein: CASSRDSSNYGYTF. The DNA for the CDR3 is TGTGCCAGTAGCAGGGACAGTTCTAACTATGGCTACACCTTC.

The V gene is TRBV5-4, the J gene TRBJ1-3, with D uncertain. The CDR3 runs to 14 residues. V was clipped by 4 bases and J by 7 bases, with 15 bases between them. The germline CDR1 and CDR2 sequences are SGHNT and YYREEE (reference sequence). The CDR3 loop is CASSRAGRDNTIYF. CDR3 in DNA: TGTGCCAGCAGCCGAGCCGGGAGGGATAACACCATATATTTT.

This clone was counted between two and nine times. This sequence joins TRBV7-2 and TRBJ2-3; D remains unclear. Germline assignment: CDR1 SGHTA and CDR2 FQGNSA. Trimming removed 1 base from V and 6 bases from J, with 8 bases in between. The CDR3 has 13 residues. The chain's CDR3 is CASSLGPADTQYF. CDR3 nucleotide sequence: TGTGCCAGCAGCTTAGGCCCCGCGGATACGCAGTATTTT.

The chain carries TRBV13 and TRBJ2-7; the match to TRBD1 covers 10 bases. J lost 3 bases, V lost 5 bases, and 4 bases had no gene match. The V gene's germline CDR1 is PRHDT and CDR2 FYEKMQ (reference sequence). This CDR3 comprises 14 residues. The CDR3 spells CASSRDRGFYEQYF. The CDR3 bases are TGTGCCAGCAGCCGGGACAGGGGATTCTACGAGCAGTACTTC.

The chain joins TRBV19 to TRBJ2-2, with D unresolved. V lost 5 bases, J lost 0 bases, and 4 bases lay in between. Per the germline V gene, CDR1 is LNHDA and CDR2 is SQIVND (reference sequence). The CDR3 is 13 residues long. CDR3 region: CASSRANTGELFF. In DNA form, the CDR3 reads TGTGCCAGTAGTCGAGCGAACACCGGGGAGCTGTTTTTT.

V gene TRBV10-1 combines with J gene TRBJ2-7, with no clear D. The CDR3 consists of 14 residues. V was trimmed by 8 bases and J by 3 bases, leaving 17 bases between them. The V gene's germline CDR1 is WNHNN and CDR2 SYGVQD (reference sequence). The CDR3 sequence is CASGPGPLYYEQYF. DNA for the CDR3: TGCGCCAGCGGGCCTGGTCCCTTATACTACGAGCAGTACTTC.

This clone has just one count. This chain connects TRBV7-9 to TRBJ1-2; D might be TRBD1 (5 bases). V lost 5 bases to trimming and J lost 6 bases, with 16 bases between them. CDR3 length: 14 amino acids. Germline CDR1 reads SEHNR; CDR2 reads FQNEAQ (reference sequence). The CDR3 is CASSDSGEGNGYTF. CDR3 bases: TGTGCCAGCAGCGATTCCGGAGAGGGGAATGGCTACACCTTC.

The CDR3 reads CASSLTSGAWYNEQFF. As DNA, the CDR3 is TGTGCCAGCAGCCTAACTAGCGGAGCGTGGTACAATGAGCAGTTCTTC. This chain links TRBV7-6 with TRBJ2-1, with TRBD2 matching over 8 bases. The CDR3 is 16 amino acids. Germline V lookup: CDR1 SGHVS, CDR2 FNYEAQ. The junction had 10 bases not matched to a gene; V was cut back by 5 bases and J by 4 bases.